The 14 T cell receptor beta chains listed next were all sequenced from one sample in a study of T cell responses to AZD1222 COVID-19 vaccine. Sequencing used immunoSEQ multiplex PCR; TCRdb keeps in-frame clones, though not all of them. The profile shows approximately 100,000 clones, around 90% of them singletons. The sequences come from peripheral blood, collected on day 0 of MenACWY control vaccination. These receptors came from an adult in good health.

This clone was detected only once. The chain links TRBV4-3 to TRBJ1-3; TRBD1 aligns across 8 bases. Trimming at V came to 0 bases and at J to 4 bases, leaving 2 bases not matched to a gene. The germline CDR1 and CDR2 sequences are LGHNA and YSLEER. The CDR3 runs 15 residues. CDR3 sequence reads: CASSQDWTGGNTIYF. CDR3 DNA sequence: TGCGCCAGCAGCCAAGACTGGACAGGGGGAAACACCATATATTTT.

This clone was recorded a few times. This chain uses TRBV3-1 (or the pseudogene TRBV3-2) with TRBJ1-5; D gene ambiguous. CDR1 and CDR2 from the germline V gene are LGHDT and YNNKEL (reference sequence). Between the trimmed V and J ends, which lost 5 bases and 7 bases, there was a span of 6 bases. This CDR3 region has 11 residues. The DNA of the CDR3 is TGTGCCAGCAGCGCACGCCAGCCCCAGCATTTT. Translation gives CASSARQPQHF.

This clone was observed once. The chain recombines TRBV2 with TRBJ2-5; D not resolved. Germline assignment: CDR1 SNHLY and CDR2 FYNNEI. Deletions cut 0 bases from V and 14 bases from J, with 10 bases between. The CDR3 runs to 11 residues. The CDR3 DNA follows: TGTGCCAGCAGTGAAGCCACAATAAAATACTTC. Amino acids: CASSEATIKYF. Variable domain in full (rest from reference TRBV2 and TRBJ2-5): EPEVTQTPSHQVTQMGQEVILRCVPISNHLYFYWYRQILGQKVEFLVSFYNNEISEKSEIFDDQFSVERPDGSNFTLKIRSTKLEDSAMYFCASSEATIKYFGPGTRLLVL.

The CDR3 spells CASSLSSGANVLTF. In DNA, the CDR3 is TGTGCCAGCAGTTTAAGCTCTGGGGCCAACGTCCTGACTTTC. The J gene is TRBJ2-6, the V gene TRBV27; the D is unclear. The CDR3 is made up of 14 amino acids. The V gene's germline CDR1 is MNHEY and CDR2 SMNVEV (reference sequence). The germline V and J ends were trimmed by 2 bases and 0 bases, with 2 bases remaining between them.

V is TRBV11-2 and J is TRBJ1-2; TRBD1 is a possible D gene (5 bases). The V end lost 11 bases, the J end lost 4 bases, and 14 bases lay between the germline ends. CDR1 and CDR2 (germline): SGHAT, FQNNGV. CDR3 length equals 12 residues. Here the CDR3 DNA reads TGTGCCTCCGGTGGGGCGGGCTATGGCTACACCTTC. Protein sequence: CASGGAGYGYTF.

The CDR3 sequence is CASSPGPGRQDNEQFF. The CDR3 nucleotides read TGTGCCAGCAGCCCCGGCCCAGGGCGTCAGGACAATGAGCAGTTCTTC. The chain is built from TRBV7-3 and TRBJ2-1, with TRBD1 as a possible D gene (5 bases). V shed 5 bases and J shed 5 bases, with 19 bases lying between them. The germline CDR1 and CDR2 sequences are SGHTA and FQGTGA. The CDR3 consists of 16 residues.

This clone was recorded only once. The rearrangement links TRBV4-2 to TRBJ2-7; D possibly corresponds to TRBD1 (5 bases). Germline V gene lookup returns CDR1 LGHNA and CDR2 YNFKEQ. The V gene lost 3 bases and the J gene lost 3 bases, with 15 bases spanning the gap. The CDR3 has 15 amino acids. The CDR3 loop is CASSQGEQDGYEQYF. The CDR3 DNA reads TGTGCCAGCAGCCAGGGTGAACAGGACGGCTACGAGCAGTACTTC.

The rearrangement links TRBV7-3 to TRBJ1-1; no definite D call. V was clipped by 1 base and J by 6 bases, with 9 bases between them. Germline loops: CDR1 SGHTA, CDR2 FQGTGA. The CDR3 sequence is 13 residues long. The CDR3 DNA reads TGTGCCAGCAGCTTAAACTCTGGGGCTGAAGCTTTCTTT. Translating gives CASSLNSGAEAFF. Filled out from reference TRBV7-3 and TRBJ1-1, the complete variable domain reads GAGVSQTPSNKVTEKGKYVELRCDPISGHTALYWYRQSLGQGPEFLIYFQGTGAADDSGLPNDRFFAVRPEGSVSTLKIQRTERGDSAVYLCASSLNSGAEAFFGQGTRLTVV.

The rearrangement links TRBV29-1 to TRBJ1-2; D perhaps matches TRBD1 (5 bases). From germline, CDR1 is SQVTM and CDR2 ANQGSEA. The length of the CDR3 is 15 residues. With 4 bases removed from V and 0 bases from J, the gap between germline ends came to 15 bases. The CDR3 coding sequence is TGCAGCGTTGTTGGGGGGGTCTCTTCTAACTATGGCTACACCTTC. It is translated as CSVVGGVSSNYGYTF.

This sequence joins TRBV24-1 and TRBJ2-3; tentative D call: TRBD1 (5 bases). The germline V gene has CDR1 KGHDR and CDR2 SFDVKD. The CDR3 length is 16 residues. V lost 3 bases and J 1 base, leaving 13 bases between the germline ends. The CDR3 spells CATSDNQGGGTDTQYF. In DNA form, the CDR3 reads TGTGCCACCAGTGATAATCAGGGTGGCGGCACAGATACGCAGTATTTT.

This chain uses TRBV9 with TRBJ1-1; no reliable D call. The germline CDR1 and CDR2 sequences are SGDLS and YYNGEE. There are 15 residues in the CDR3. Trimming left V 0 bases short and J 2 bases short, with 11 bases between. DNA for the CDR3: TGTGCCAGCAGCGTAGAGGCGGGAGTCAACACTGAAGCTTTCTTT. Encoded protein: CASSVEAGVNTEAFF.

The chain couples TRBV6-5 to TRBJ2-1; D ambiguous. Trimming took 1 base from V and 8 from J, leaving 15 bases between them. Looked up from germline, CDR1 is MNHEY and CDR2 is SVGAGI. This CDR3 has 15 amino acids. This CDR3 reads CASSYFVAGGDEQFF. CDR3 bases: TGTGCCAGCAGTTACTTCGTCGCCGGTGGGGATGAGCAGTTCTTC.

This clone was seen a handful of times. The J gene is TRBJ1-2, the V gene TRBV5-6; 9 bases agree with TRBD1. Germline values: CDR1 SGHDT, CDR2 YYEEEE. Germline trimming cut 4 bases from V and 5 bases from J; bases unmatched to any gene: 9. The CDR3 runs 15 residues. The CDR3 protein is CASSPWDRDAYGYTF. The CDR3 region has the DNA TGTGCCAGCAGCCCATGGGACAGGGATGCTTATGGCTACACCTTC.

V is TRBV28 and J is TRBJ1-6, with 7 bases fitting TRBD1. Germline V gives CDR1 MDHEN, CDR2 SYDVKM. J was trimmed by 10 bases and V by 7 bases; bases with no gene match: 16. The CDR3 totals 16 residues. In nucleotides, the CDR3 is TGTGCCAGCACCCCGACAGGGCAGGGAGAATACTCACCCCTCCACTTT. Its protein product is CASTPTGQGEYSPLHF. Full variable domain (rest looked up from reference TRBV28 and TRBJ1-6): DVKVTQSSRYLVKRTGEKVFLECVQDMDHENMFWYRQDPGLGLRLIYFSYDVKMKEKGDIPEGYSVSREKKERFSLILESASTNQTSMYLCASTPTGQGEYSPLHFGNGTRLTVT.